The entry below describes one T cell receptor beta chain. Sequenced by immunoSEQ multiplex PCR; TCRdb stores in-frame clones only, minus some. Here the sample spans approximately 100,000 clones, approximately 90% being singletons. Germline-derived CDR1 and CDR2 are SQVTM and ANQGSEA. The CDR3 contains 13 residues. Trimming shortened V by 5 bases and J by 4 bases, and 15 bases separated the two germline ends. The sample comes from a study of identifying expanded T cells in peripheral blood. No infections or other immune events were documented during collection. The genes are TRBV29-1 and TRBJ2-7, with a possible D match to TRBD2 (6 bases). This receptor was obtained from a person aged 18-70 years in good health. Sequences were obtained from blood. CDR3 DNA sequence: TGCAGCGTTCTCGGGGGTAGTGGGTACGAGCAGTACTTC. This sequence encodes CSVLGGSGYEQYF.